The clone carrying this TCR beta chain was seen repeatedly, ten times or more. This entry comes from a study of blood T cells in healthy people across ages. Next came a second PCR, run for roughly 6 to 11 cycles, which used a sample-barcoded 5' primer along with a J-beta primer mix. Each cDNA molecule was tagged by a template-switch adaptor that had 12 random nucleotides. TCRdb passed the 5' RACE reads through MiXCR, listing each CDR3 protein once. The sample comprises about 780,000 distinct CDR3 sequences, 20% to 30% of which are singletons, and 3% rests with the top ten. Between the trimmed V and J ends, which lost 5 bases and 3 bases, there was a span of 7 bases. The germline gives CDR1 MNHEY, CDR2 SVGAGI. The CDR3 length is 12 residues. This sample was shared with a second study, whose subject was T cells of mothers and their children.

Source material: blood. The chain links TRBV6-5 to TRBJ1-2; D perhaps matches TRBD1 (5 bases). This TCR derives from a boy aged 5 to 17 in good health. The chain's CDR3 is CASSRGDYGYTF. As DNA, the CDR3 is TGTGCCAGCAGTCGGGGGGACTATGGCTACACCTTC.